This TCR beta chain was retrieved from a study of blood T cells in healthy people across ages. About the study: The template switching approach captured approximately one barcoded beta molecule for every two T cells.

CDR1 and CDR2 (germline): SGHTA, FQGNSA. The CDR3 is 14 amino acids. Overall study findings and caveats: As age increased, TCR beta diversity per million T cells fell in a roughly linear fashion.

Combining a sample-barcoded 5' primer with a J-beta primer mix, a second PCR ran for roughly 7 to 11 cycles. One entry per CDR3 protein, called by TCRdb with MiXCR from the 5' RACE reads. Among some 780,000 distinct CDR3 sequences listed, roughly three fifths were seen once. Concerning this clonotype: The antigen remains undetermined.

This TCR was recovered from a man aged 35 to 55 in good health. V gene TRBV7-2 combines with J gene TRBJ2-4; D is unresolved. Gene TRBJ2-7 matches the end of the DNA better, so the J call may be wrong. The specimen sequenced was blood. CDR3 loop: CASSLTKQFYEQYF. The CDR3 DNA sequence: TGTGCCAGCAGCTTAACGAAGCAGTTCTACGAGCAGTACTTC.